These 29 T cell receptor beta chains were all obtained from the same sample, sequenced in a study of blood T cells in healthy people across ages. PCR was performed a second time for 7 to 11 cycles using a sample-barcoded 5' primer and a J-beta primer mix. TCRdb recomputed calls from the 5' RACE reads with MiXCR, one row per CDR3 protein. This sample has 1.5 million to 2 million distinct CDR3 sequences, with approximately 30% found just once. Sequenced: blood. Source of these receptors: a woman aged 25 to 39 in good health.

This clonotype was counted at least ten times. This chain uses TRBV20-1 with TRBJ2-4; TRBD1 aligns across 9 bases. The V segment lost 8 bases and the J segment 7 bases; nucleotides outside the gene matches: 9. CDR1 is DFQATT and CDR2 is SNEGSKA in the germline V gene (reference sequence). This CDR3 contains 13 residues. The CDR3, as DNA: TGCAGTCAATCCCGGGACAGGGACAACATTCAGTACTTC. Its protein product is CSQSRDRDNIQYF.

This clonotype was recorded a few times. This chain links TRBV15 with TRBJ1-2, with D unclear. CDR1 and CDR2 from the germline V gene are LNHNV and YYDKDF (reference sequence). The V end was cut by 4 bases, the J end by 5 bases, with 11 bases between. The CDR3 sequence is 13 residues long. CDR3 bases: TGTGCCACCAGCACCCGGAACGGGTATGGCTACACCTTC. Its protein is CATSTRNGYGYTF.

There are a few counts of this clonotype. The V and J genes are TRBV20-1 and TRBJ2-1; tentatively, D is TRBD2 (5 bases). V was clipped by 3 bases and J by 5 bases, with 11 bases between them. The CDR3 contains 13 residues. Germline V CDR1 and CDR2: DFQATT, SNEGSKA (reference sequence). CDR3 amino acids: CSASHPGDNEQFF. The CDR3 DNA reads TGCAGTGCTAGCCACCCCGGGGACAATGAGCAGTTCTTC.

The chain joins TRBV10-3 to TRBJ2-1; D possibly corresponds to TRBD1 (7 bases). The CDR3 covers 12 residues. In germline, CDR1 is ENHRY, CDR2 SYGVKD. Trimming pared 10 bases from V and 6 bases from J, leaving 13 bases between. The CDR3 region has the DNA TGTGCCACCAGGGGGGATGTCAATGAGCAGTTCTTC. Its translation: CATRGDVNEQFF.

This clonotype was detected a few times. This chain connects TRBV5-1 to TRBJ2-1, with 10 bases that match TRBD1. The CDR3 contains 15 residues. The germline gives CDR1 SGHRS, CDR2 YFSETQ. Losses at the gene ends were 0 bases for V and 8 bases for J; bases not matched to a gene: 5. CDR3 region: CASSLATGGIDEQFF. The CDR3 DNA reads TGCGCCAGCAGCTTGGCGACAGGGGGCATCGATGAGCAGTTCTTC.

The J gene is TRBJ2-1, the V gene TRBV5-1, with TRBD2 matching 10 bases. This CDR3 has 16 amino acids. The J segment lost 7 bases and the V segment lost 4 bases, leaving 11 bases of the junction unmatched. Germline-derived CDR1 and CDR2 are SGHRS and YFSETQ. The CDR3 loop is CASSSGLTSGRNEQFF. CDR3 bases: TGCGCCAGCAGCAGCGGGCTGACTAGCGGGCGGAATGAGCAGTTCTTC. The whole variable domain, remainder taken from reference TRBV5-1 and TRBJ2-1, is KAGVTQTPRYLIKTRGQQVTLSCSPISGHRSVSWYQQTPGQGLQFLFEYFSETQRNKGNFPGRFSGRQFSNSRSEMNVSTLELGDSALYLCASSSGLTSGRNEQFFGPGTRLTVL.

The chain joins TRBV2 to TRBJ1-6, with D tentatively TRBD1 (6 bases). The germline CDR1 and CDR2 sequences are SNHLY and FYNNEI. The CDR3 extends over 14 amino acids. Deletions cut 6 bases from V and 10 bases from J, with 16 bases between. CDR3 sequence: CASRTDSSLSPLHF. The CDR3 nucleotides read TGTGCCAGCAGAACGGACAGTTCGTTATCACCCCTCCACTTT. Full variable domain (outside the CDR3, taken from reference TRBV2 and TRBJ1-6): EPEVTQTPSHQVTQMGQEVILRCVPISNHLYFYWYRQILGQKVEFLVSFYNNEISEKSEIFDDQFSVERPDGSNFTLKIRSTKLEDSAMYFCASRTDSSLSPLHFGNGTRLTVT.

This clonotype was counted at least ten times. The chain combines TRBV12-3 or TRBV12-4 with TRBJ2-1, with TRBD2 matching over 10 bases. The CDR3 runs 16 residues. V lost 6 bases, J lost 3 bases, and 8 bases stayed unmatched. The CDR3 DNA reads TGTGCCAGCAGCACCGGGACTAGCGATTTCTACAATGAGCAGTTCTTC. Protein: CASSTGTSDFYNEQFF.

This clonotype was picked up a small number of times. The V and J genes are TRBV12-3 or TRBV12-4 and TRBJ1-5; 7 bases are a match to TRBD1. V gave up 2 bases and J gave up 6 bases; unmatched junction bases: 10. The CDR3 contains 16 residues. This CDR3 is CASSLRLRGDGQPQHF. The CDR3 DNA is TGTGCCAGCAGTTTACGACTCAGGGGGGATGGTCAGCCCCAGCATTTT.

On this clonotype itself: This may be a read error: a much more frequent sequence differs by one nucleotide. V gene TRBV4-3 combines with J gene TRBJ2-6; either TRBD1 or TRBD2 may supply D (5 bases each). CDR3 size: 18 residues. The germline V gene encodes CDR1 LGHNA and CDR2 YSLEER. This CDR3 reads CASSQFGDGSSGPNVLTF. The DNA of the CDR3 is TGCGCCAGCAGCCAGTTTGGGGACGGCAGCTCTGGGCCCAACGTCCTGACTTTC.

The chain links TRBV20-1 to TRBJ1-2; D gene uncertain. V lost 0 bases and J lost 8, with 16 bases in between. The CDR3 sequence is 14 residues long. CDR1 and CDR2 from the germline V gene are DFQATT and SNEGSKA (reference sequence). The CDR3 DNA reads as TGCAGTGCTAGAGATCCGTCCCTCACTCAGGGCTACACCTTC. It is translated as CSARDPSLTQGYTF.

CDR3 sequence (DNA): TGTGCCACCAGTGATCCCTCGGGGGGTTCCTACGAGCAGTACTTC. Translation: CATSDPSGGSYEQYF. This chain uses TRBV24-1 with TRBJ2-7, with TRBD2 identical over 7 bases. The CDR3 has 15 amino acids. Looked up from germline, CDR1 is KGHDR and CDR2 is SFDVKD. J gave up 1 base and V 3 bases, and 5 bases lay outside the gene matches.

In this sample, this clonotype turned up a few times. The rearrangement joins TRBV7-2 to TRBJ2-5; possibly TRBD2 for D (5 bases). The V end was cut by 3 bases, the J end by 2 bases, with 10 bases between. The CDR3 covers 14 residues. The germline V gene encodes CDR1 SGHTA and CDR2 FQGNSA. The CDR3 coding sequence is TGTGCCAGCAGCTTGAGGGTAGCACAAGAGACCCAGTACTTC. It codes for CASSLRVAQETQYF.

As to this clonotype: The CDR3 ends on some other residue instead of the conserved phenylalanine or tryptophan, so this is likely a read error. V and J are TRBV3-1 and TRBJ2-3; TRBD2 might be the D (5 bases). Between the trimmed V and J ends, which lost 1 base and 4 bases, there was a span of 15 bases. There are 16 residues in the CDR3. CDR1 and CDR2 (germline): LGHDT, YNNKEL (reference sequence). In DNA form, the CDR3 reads TGTGCCAGCAGCCAAGGGTTAGCGCCCCCCCCAGATACGCAGTATTGT. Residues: CASSQGLAPPPDTQYC.

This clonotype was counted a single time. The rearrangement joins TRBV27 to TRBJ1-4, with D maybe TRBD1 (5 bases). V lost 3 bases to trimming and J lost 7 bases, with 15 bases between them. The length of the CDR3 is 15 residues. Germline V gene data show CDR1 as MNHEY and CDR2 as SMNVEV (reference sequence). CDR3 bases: TGTGCCAGCAGTTTGGTAGGAGAGAGGGGTGAAAAACTGTTTTTT. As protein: CASSLVGERGEKLFF.

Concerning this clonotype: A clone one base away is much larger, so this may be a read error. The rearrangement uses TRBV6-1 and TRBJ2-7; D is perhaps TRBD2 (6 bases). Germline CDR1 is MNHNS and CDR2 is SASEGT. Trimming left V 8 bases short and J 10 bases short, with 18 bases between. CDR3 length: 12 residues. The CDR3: CASGGAGEAQYF. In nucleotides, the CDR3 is TGTGCCAGCGGTGGGGCCGGGGAGGCCCAGTACTTC.

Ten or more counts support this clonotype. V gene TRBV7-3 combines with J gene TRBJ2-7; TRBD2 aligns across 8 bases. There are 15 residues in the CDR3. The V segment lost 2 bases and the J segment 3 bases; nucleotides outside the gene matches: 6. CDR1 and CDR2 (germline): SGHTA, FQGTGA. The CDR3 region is CASSLLATSGYEQYF. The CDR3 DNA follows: TGTGCCAGCAGCTTATTGGCCACTAGCGGCTACGAGCAGTACTTC.

This CDR3 is CSARAAGTEAFF. The CDR3 DNA reads TGCAGCGCCAGGGCAGCGGGGACTGAAGCTTTCTTT. This sequence joins TRBV29-1 and TRBJ1-1, with D tentatively TRBD1 (5 bases). Germline loops: CDR1 SQVTM, CDR2 ANQGSEA. The CDR3 length is 12 residues. V lost 7 bases to trimming and J lost 5 bases, with 14 bases between them.

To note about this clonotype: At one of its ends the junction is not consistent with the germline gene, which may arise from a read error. CDR3 bases: TGCGCCAGCGGCTTCAAGGGGATCCAAGAGACCCAGTACTTC. This translates into CASGFKGIQETQYF. The V and J genes are TRBV7-9 and TRBJ2-5; D assignment may be TRBD1 or TRBD2 (5 bases each). Germline V gene sequence: CDR1 SEHNR, CDR2 FQNEAQ (reference sequence). The CDR3 contains 14 residues.

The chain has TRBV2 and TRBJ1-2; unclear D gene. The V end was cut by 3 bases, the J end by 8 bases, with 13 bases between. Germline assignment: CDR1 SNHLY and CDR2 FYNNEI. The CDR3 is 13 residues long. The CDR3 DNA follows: TGTGCCAGCAGTGACAGATTATCGGAGGGCTACACCTTC. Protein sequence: CASSDRLSEGYTF.

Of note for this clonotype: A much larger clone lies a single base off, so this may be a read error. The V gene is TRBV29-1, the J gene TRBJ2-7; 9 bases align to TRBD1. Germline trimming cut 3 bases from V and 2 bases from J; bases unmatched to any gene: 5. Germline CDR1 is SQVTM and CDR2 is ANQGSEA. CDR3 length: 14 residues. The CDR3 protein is CSVDPGTGPYEQYV. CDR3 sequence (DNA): TGCAGCGTTGACCCCGGGACAGGGCCCTACGAGCAGTACGTC.

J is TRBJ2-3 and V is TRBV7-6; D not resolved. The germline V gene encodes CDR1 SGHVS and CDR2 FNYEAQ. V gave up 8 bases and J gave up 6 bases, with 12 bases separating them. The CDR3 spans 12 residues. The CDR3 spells CASGHHQDTQYF. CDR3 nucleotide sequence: TGTGCCAGCGGCCACCACCAGGATACGCAGTATTTT.

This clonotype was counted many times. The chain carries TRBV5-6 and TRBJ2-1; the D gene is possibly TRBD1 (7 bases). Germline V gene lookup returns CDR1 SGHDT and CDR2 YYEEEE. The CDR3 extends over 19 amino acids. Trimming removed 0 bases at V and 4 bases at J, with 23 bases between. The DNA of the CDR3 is TGTGCCAGCAGCTTGGCTGGCGATGGAGGGGGCTTCCCTTACAATGAGCAGTTCTTC. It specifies CASSLAGDGGGFPYNEQFF.

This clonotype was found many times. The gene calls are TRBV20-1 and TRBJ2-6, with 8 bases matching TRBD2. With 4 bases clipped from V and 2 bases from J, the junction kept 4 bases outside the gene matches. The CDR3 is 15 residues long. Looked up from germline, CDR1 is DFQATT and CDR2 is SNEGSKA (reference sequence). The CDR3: CSATKAGAGANVLTF. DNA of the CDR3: TGCAGTGCTACCAAAGCGGGGGCTGGGGCCAACGTCCTGACTTTC.

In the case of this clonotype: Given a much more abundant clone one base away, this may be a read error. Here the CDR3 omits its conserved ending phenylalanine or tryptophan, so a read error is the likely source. The CDR3 DNA sequence: TGTGCCAGCAGTTTTACAGAAACCTACGAGCAGTACTTA. It yields the protein CASSFTETYEQYL. This chain uses TRBV12-3 or TRBV12-4 with TRBJ2-7; D is ambiguous. V lost 3 bases to trimming and J lost 2 bases, with 8 bases between them. The CDR3 length is 13 residues.

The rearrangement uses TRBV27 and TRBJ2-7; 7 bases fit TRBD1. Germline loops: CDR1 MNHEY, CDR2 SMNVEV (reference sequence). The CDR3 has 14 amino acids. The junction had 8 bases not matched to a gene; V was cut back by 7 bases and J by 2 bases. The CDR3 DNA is TGTGCCAGCAAATTCGGGACAGATCCCTACGAGCAGTACTTC. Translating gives CASKFGTDPYEQYF.

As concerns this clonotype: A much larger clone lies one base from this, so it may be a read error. The CDR3 nucleotides are TGCAGCGTTGACCCGACAGGGTGCAATGAGCAGTTCTTC. Its translation: CSVDPTGCNEQFF. The rearrangement links TRBV29-1 to TRBJ2-1; 7 bases agree with TRBD1. J lost 6 bases, V lost 3 bases, and 5 bases had no gene match. CDR3 length equals 13 residues. The germline CDR1 and CDR2 sequences are SQVTM and ANQGSEA.

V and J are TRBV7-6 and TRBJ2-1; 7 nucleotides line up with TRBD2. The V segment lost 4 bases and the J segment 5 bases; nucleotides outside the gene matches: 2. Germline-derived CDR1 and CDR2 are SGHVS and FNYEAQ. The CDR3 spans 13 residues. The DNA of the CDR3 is TGTGCCAGCAGCTGGCGGGAGAACAATGAGCAGTTCTTC. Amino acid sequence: CASSWRENNEQFF.

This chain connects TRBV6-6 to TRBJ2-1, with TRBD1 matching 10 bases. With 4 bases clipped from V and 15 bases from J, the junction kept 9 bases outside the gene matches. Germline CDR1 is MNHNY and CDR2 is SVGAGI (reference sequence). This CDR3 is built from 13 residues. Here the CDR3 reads CASSLGGTGDGFF. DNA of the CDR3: TGTGCCAGCAGTTTAGGTGGGACAGGGGACGGGTTCTTC.